This is a list of T cell receptor beta chains from one sample in a study of blood T cell repertoires in COVID-19. Some clones are missing from TCRdb's copy, which holds only in-frame ones; the method was immunoSEQ multiplex PCR. The sample has tens of thousands of clones, around 90% seen once. Sequenced: peripheral blood. The receptors derive from a human donor with active COVID-19. The donor label of this sample is uncertain. CDR3s include the opening cysteine and the closing phenylalanine or tryptophan. The D gene is left open where the match is weak. The listing skips clone size in some rows; elsewhere it reads once, few, many or a size class.

cdr3_aa,cdr3_nt,v_call,clone_size,d_call,j_call
CASRPGQGSHEQYF,TGTGCCAGCAGACCCGGACAGGGCTCCCACGAGCAGTACTTC,TRBV6-5,.,TRBD1,TRBJ2-7
CASSLIAGGANTGELFF,TGTGCCAGCAGCTTAATAGCGGGGGGGGCGAACACCGGGGAGCTGTTTTTT,TRBV7-2,.,TRBD2,TRBJ2-2
CASSLDTWTGTDTQYF,TGTGCCAGCAGCCTCGACACTTGGACAGGCACAGATACGCAGTATTTT,TRBV11-2,.,.,TRBJ2-3
CASSHRFSNQPQHF,TGTGCCAGCAGCCACAGGTTTAGCAATCAGCCCCAGCATTTT,TRBV3-1/TRBV3-2,.,.,TRBJ1-5
CASSPRLENYNEQFF,TGCGCCAGCAGCCCTCGACTAGAGAACTACAATGAGCAGTTCTTC,TRBV4-1,.,.,TRBJ2-1
CASSSERDRGDRTEAFF,TGTGCCAGCAGCTCCGAACGGGACAGGGGTGATAGGACTGAAGCTTTCTTT,TRBV5-4,.,TRBD1,TRBJ1-1
CASSLPLAVREQYF,TGTGCCAGCAGCTTACCACTAGCGGTAAGGGAGCAGTACTTC,TRBV7-9,.,TRBD2,TRBJ2-7
CASSSTGIGTDTQYF,TGTGCCAGCAGTTCAACAGGGATAGGCACAGATACGCAGTATTTT,TRBV6-2/TRBV6-3,.,.,TRBJ2-3
CASSSPARYEQYF,TGTGCCAGCAGCTCCCCGGCGCGGTACGAGCAGTACTTC,TRBV11-2,.,.,TRBJ2-7
CASSTSGQNTDTQYF,TGCGCCAGCAGCACCTCGGGACAAAACACAGATACGCAGTATTTT,TRBV5-1,once,.,TRBJ2-3
CASSPLVAGTSLYF,TGTGCCAGCAGCCCGTTGGTCGCCGGGACTAGCTTGTATTTT,TRBV27,once,TRBD2,TRBJ2-3
CASSLGTGLYEQYF,TGTGCCAGCAGCTTAGGGACAGGGCTTTACGAGCAGTACTTC,TRBV7-9,few,TRBD1,TRBJ2-7
CASSTSGRYNEQFF,TGTGCCAGCAGCACTAGCGGGAGGTACAATGAGCAGTTCTTC,TRBV27,.,TRBD2,TRBJ2-1
CASSVDTSVRTDTQYF,TGTGCCAGCAGCGTAGATACTAGCGTCCGCACAGATACGCAGTATTTT,TRBV9,.,TRBD2,TRBJ2-3
CASRRRSGEAGELFF,TGTGCCAGCAGGAGACGTAGCGGGGAGGCCGGGGAGCTGTTTTTT,TRBV6-5,.,TRBD2,TRBJ2-2
CASSWAGTDTQYF,TGTGCCAGCTCCTGGGCAGGCACAGATACGCAGTATTTT,TRBV6-5,.,.,TRBJ2-3
CASSLGRVGGNEQFF,TGTGCCAGCAGCTTAGGCAGGGTCGGAGGGAATGAGCAGTTCTTC,TRBV7-2,.,.,TRBJ2-1
CASSQEGRGRSDTQYF,TGCGCCAGCAGCCAAGAGGGCAGGGGGCGATCAGATACGCAGTATTTT,TRBV4-3,.,TRBD1,TRBJ2-3
CASSLASSRGYQETQYF,TGTGCCAGCAGCTTAGCCTCATCACGAGGCTACCAAGAGACCCAGTACTTC,TRBV7-2,.,.,TRBJ2-5
CASSLAGLAGLPYNEQFF,TGCGCCAGCAGCTTGGCGGGACTAGCGGGACTACCTTACAATGAGCAGTTCTTC,TRBV5-1,.,TRBD2,TRBJ2-1
CASSYAGGLLNEQFF,TGTGCCAGCAGTTACGCGGGAGGGCTCCTAAATGAGCAGTTCTTC,TRBV6-5,.,TRBD2,TRBJ2-1
CASSIRTDNYGYTF,TGTGCCAGTAGTATAAGGACAGACAACTATGGCTACACCTTC,TRBV19,.,.,TRBJ1-2
CASSGTGVGNQPQHF,TGTGCCAGCAGCGGGACAGGGGTGGGCAATCAGCCCCAGCATTTT,TRBV7-9,.,TRBD1,TRBJ1-5
CASSYRARDYEQYF,TGTGCCAGCAGTTACCGAGCCAGGGACTACGAGCAGTACTTC,TRBV6-5,.,.,TRBJ2-7
CASSVELLDTQYF,TGTGCCAGCAGTGTTGAGCTGTTAGATACGCAGTATTTT,TRBV6-4,.,.,TRBJ2-3